The text below deals with one TCR beta chain. This record comes from a study of blood T cell repertoires in COVID-19. As for the study in general: The United States, Italy and Spain were the sources of the acute and convalescent COVID-19 samples.

Original analysis: Nucleated cell counts were estimated from reference gene primer amplification. Clones were read by immunoSEQ multiplex PCR, and TCRdb kept only the in-frame ones, dropping some. That table supplies the V and J calls and clone size; D and trimming were determined from the DNA. The top ten hold approximately 7% of the sample, which has 250,000 to 350,000 clones, approximately 88% seen once. The V and J ends lost 6 bases and 7 bases, in that order; junction bases with no gene match: 12. The CDR3 runs 15 residues. Germline-derived CDR1 and CDR2 are SGHTA and FQGNSA. Sequencing input: peripheral blood. The chain links TRBV7-2 to TRBJ2-1, with 7 bases fitting TRBD1. The clonotype was recovered from a woman in her twenties or thirties who had recovered from COVID-19. The CDR3 DNA reads as TGTGCCAGCAGTATAAAGACAGGGCCCGGGAATGAGCAGTTCTTC. Translating gives CASSIKTGPGNEQFF. Drawing the rest from reference TRBV7-2 and TRBJ2-1, the complete variable domain is GAGVSQSPSNKVTEKGKDVELRCDPISGHTALYWYRQSLGQGLEFLIYFQGNSAPDKSGLPSDRFSAERTGGSVSTLTIQRTQQEDSAVYLCASSIKTGPGNEQFFGPGTRLTVL.